These 18 T cell receptor beta chains originate from one sample sequenced in a study of shared clonotypes between healthy human individuals. Positively selected for CCR7, the CD45RO-negative cells used as naive CD8 cells excluded terminally differentiated effector memory CD45RA+ cells. TCRdb's table, derived via immunoSEQ multiplex PCR, lists solely in-frame clones and lacks some. The data contain about 2.2 million clones, 93% of them singletons. Sequences were obtained from naive CD8+ T cells from PBMCs. The receptors shown here come from a man aged 18 to 29 in good health. Some clones in this sample may be carry-over from other donors' samples.

The chain uses TRBV11-1 and TRBJ2-7; 7 nucleotides align to TRBD1. CDR1 and CDR2 from the germline V gene are SGHAT and FQDESV (reference sequence). The CDR3 contains 15 residues. After removal of 5 bases from V and 0 bases from J, the junction contained 7 bases not matched to a gene. In DNA, the CDR3 is TGTGCCAGCAGCCTACCCAGGGGGAGCTCCTACGAGCAGTACTTC. Its translation is CASSLPRGSSYEQYF.

This chain connects TRBV6-6 to TRBJ2-7, with unresolved D. V lost 6 bases, J lost 5 bases, and 8 bases lay in between. This CDR3 spans 11 amino acids. Looked up from germline, CDR1 is MNHNY and CDR2 is SVGAGI (reference sequence). The CDR3 sequence is CASSPADEQYF. The CDR3 DNA sequence: TGTGCCAGCAGCCCCGCGGACGAGCAGTACTTC.

The chain couples TRBV5-6 to TRBJ1-2; 7 nucleotides line up with TRBD1. Germline-derived CDR1 and CDR2 are SGHDT and YYEEEE. The CDR3 is 16 amino acids. V was clipped by 0 bases and J by 3 bases; unmatched bases: 8. The CDR3 coding sequence is TGTGCCAGCAGCTTGGTGGCAGGGGGGACCCACTATGGCTACACCTTC. It encodes CASSLVAGGTHYGYTF.

This chain joins TRBV7-3 and TRBJ2-5; 15 bases fit TRBD2. The CDR3 loop spans 17 amino acids. CDR1 is SGHTA, CDR2 FQGTGA, per germline. Trimming cost V 4 bases and J 0 bases; bases outside gene matches: 3. The CDR3 reads CASSSGLAGGYQETQYF. The CDR3 DNA sequence: TGTGCCAGCAGCTCCGGACTAGCGGGAGGGTACCAAGAGACCCAGTACTTC.

V gene TRBV14 combines with J gene TRBJ2-7; 10 nucleotides agree with TRBD1. Germline V gene sequence: CDR1 SGHDN, CDR2 FVKESK. The CDR3 is 16 residues long. V lost 1 base to trimming and J lost 8 bases; unmatched junction nucleotides: 11. The CDR3 nucleotides are TGTGCCAGCAGCCAAGTAGGGACAGGGGCCATTTACCAGCAGTACTTC. Its translation: CASSQVGTGAIYQQYF. Together with reference TRBV14 and TRBJ2-7, the CDR3 gives the full variable domain: EAGVTQFPSHSVIEKGQTVTLRCDPISGHDNLYWYRRVMGKEIKFLLHFVKESKQDESGMPNNRFLAERTGGTYSTLKVQPAELEDSGVYFCASSQVGTGAIYQQYFGPGTRLTVT.

The CDR3 spells CASSQLSGGSGELFF. The DNA for the CDR3 is TGTGCCAGCAGCCAACTCTCAGGCGGGTCCGGGGAGCTGTTTTTT. V and J are TRBV14 and TRBJ2-2, with D possibly being TRBD2 (5 bases). CDR3 size: 15 residues. V dropped 2 bases and J dropped 6 bases, with 13 bases sitting between them. Germline CDR1 and CDR2: SGHDN and FVKESK. The full variable domain, completed using reference TRBV14 and TRBJ2-2, is EAGVTQFPSHSVIEKGQTVTLRCDPISGHDNLYWYRRVMGKEIKFLLHFVKESKQDESGMPNNRFLAERTGGTYSTLKVQPAELEDSGVYFCASSQLSGGSGELFFGEGSRLTVL.

The chain uses TRBV27 and TRBJ1-4; perhaps TRBD1 as D (6 bases). This CDR3 is built from 15 residues. Germline V gene lookup returns CDR1 MNHEY and CDR2 SMNVEV (reference sequence). Trimming removed 5 bases from V and 5 bases from J, with 15 bases in between. The DNA for the CDR3 is TGTGCCAGCAGTGCAAACAGGGCGATGAATGAAAAACTGTTTTTT. Its protein product is CASSANRAMNEKLFF. Full variable domain (outside the CDR3, taken from reference TRBV27 and TRBJ1-4): EAQVTQNPRYLITVTGKKLTVTCSQNMNHEYMSWYRQDPGLGLRQIYYSMNVEVTDKGDVPEGYKVSRKEKRNFPLILESPSPNQTSLYFCASSANRAMNEKLFFGSGTQLSVL.

V usage is TRBV27 and J usage is TRBJ2-3; TRBD2 agrees at 10 bases. The CDR3 is made up of 14 amino acids. V dropped 5 bases and J dropped 5; count of bases not matched to a gene: 4. Per germline, CDR1 MNHEY and CDR2 SMNVEV (reference sequence). The CDR3 bases are TGTGCCAGCAGTGTCTTAGCGGGAGGAGATACGCAGTATTTT. This sequence encodes CASSVLAGGDTQYF.

This clone was seen a single time. The chain carries TRBV5-4 and TRBJ1-2; possible D gene TRBD1, 5 bases. CDR3 length equals 16 residues. Trimming pared 3 bases from V and 3 bases from J, leaving 18 bases between. Germline V gene sequence: CDR1 SGHNT, CDR2 YYREEE (reference sequence). CDR3 region: CASSSRLLRVYYGYTF. The CDR3 DNA follows: TGTGCCAGCAGCTCCCGGCTGCTCAGGGTATACTATGGCTACACCTTC.

This clone was seen a handful of times. The chain uses TRBV4-1 and TRBJ1-1; D is unclear. The ends were cut back, 6 bases at V and 1 base at J, with 15 bases in the middle. The length of the CDR3 is 15 residues. In germline, CDR1 is MGHRA, CDR2 YSYEKL. The CDR3 here is CASRGGLWTNTEAFF. The DNA for the CDR3 is TGCGCCAGCAGGGGAGGACTCTGGACGAACACTGAAGCTTTCTTT.

Remarks on this clone: Other DNA sequences in the sample encode the same CDR3. As DNA, the CDR3 is TGTGCCAGCAGCTCCCGGACAGGAGGCTACGAGCAGTACTTC. Translating gives CASSSRTGGYEQYF. The gene calls are TRBV7-9 and TRBJ2-7, with 7 bases identical to TRBD1. Germline V gene lookup returns CDR1 SEHNR and CDR2 FQNEAQ (reference sequence). The V segment lost 4 bases and the J segment 3 bases; nucleotides outside the gene matches: 6. The CDR3 is made up of 14 amino acids.

This sequence joins TRBV21-1 and TRBJ1-1; the table assigns TRBD1, which was not confirmed against the DNA. TRBV21-1 is marked as a pseudogene. The CDR3 loop spans 14 amino acids. CDR3 DNA sequence: TGTGCCAGCAGCCTAGACAGGGGGAACACTGAAGCTTTCTTT. Translated: CASSLDRGNTEAFF.

J is TRBJ2-3 and V is TRBV30; 7 nucleotides line up with TRBD1. The germline V gene has CDR1 GTSNPN and CDR2 SVGIG (reference sequence). V lost 1 base, J lost 6 bases, and 4 bases stayed unmatched. The CDR3 totals 13 residues. In nucleotides, the CDR3 is TGTGCCTGGAGTGAGGGGGCCGGGGATACGCAGTATTTT. Its protein product is CAWSEGAGDTQYF.

The V call is TRBV6-6, the J call TRBJ2-1; D is tentatively TRBD1 or TRBD2 (5 bases each). Germline V gene data show CDR1 as MNHNY and CDR2 as SVGAGI (reference sequence). The CDR3 is made up of 16 amino acids. V lost 2 bases, J lost 3 bases, and 14 bases lay in between. The CDR3 loop reads CASSYDGAGIYNEQFF. The DNA for the CDR3 is TGTGCCAGCAGTTACGACGGGGCAGGGATCTACAATGAGCAGTTCTTC.

The V and J genes are TRBV28 and TRBJ1-1; tentatively, D is TRBD1 (5 bases). The CDR3 totals 15 residues. Germline V lookup: CDR1 MDHEN, CDR2 SYDVKM. Trimming took off 2 bases at V and 1 base at J, with 11 bases between the two ends. CDR3 bases: TGTGCCAGCAGTTTAACGGGGGAAGCGAACACTGAAGCTTTCTTT. As protein: CASSLTGEANTEAFF.

V is TRBV5-6 and J is TRBJ2-1; tentative D call: TRBD2 (5 bases). Germline CDR1 and CDR2: SGHDT and YYEEEE. The V and J ends lost 2 bases and 8 bases respectively, with 14 bases between them. The CDR3 has 14 residues. DNA of the CDR3: TGTGCCAGCAGCTTTGCTACTAGTTTCGATGAGCAGTTCTTC. It specifies CASSFATSFDEQFF.

The V gene is TRBV27, the J gene TRBJ1-1, with 8 bases identical to TRBD1. This CDR3 comprises 16 residues. Per germline, CDR1 MNHEY and CDR2 SMNVEV (reference sequence). V was pared by 7 bases and J by 6 bases, with 16 bases of the junction left unmatched. The CDR3 nucleotides are TGTGCCAGCACCGACCTAGGGGGCAGGGGGCCCCCTGAAGCTTTCTTT. Translated: CASTDLGGRGPPEAFF.

The chain is built from TRBV5-6 and TRBJ2-7; 7 bases are shared with TRBD2. The J segment lost 5 bases and the V segment lost 4 bases, leaving 12 bases of the junction unmatched. Germline CDR1 SGHDT, CDR2 YYEEEE. CDR3 length equals 15 residues. In DNA, the CDR3 is TGTGCCAGCAGCCCGTGGTCGGGGGGAGACAACGAGCAGTACTTC. It codes for CASSPWSGGDNEQYF.